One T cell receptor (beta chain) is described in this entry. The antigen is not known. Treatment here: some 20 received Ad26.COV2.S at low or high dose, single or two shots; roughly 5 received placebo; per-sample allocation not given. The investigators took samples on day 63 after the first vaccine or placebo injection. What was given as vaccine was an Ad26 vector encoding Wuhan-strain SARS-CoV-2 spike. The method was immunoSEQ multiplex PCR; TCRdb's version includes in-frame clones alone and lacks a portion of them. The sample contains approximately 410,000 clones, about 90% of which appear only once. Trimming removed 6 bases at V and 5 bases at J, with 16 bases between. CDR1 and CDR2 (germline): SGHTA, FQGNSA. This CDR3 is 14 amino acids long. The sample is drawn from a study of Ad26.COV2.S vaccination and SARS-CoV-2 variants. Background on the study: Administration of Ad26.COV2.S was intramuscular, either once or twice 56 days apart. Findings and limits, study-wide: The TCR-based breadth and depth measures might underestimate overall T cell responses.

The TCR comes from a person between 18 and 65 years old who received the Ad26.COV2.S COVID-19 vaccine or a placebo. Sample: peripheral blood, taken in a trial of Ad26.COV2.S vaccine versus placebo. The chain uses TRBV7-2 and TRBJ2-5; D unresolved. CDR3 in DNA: TGTGCCAGCAGAGATGTTCACAGCCGGGAGACCCAGTACTTC. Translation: CASRDVHSRETQYF.